The rows below give T cell receptor beta chains drawn from one sample of a study of Ad26.COV2.S vaccination and SARS-CoV-2 variants. The data were produced by immunoSEQ multiplex PCR, yet TCRdb's version contains in-frame clones alone and is incomplete. The table shows about 94,000 clones, with roughly 84% occurring only once. The material was peripheral blood, obtained after recovery from COVID-19. Receptor source: a human donor who had recovered from COVID-19. Each CDR3 is given with its conserved first and last residue. D genes are given only for firm matches. Clone size appears in some rows only: once, few, many, or a class for an expanded clone.

D | J | V | size | DNA | CDR3
. | TRBJ1-2 | TRBV4-2 | . | TGTGCCAGCAGCGTCGACCGTGGATATGGCTACACCTTC | CASSVDRGYGYTF
TRBD1 | TRBJ1-2 | TRBV3-1/TRBV3-2 | . | TGTGCCAGCAGCCAAGATTACGACAGGGAGAAACAAGGCTACACCTTC | CASSQDYDREKQGYTF
. | TRBJ1-4 | TRBV9 | . | TGTGCCAGCAGCCCCCCGTCGTCACCGGGCGAAAAACTGTTTTTT | CASSPPSSPGEKLFF
. | TRBJ2-1 | TRBV6-5 | once | TGTGCCAGCAGTTACTCGGGGACGGCGGATGAGCAGTTCTTC | CASSYSGTADEQFF
TRBD2 | TRBJ2-3 | TRBV7-2 | . | TGTGCCAGCAGCTTAGCACTAGCGGGAGATACGCAGTATTTT | CASSLALAGDTQYF
. | TRBJ1-4 | TRBV7-3 | once | TGTGCCAGCAGCTTAAGTGGTAATGAAAAACTGTTTTTT | CASSLSGNEKLFF
. | TRBJ2-7 | TRBV11-2 | once | TGTGCCAGCAGCTTAGGTATTGGGTTGGGGAACGAGCAGTACTTC | CASSLGIGLGNEQYF
. | TRBJ2-2 | TRBV25-1 | . | TGTGCCAGCAGTGGTAGCGGAAACACCGGGGAGCTGTTTTTT | CASSGSGNTGELFF
TRBD2 | TRBJ2-3 | TRBV28 | few | TGTGCCAGCAGTTTACGAGCGGGAGTTGGTGATACGCAGTATTTT | CASSLRAGVGDTQYF
. | TRBJ1-1 | TRBV28 | . | TGTGCCAGCAGAATCGGGAAATCTGAAGCTTTCTTT | CASRIGKSEAFF
TRBD1 | TRBJ2-1 | TRBV11-2 | . | TGTGCCAGCAGCTTATTGGGACAGGGGGCGAGGAATGAGCAGTTCTTC | CASSLLGQGARNEQFF
TRBD1 | TRBJ1-5 | TRBV18 | . | TGTGCCAGCTCACTCAAAACTGGACAGGGGGCAGGTCAGCCCCAGCATTTT | CASSLKTGQGAGQPQHF
. | TRBJ2-5 | TRBV28 | once | TGTGCCAGCAGCCCTCTAAAAGGTCAAGAGACCCAGTACTTC | CASSPLKGQETQYF
TRBD1 | TRBJ1-1 | TRBV6-2/TRBV6-3 | . | TGTGCCAGCAGTTACTCATTCAATTCGACAGGGGAGGACACTGAAGCTTTCTTT | CASSYSFNSTGEDTEAFF
TRBD1 | TRBJ1-5 | TRBV15 | . | TGTGCCACCACCGAGTTAGGACAGGGAGTTCAGCCCCAGCATTTT | CATTELGQGVQPQHF
. | TRBJ1-1 | TRBV10-1 | . | TGCGCCAGCAGTGCCCGAAGCGGGATGAACACTGAAGCTTTCTTT | CASSARSGMNTEAFF
. | TRBJ2-1 | TRBV6-5 | . | TGTGCCAGCAGCCTTAGAAGCTCCTACAATGAGCAGTTCTTC | CASSLRSSYNEQFF
TRBD1 | TRBJ2-7 | TRBV28 | . | TGTGCCACCGGGACAGCCTACGAGCAGTACTTC | CATGTAYEQYF
TRBD1 | TRBJ2-7 | TRBV6-2/TRBV6-3 | few | TGTGCCAGCAGCCGCGACAGGGTCTTTAACGAGCAGTACTTC | CASSRDRVFNEQYF
. | TRBJ1-4 | TRBV27 | once | TGTGCCAGCAGTCCACCCGGCGGGGGGCGTCGGGAAAAACTGTTTTTT | CASSPPGGGRREKLFF
. | TRBJ2-1 | TRBV4-1 | few | TGCGCCAGCAGCCCTCCGGGCACCTACAATGAGCAGTTCTTC | CASSPPGTYNEQFF
. | TRBJ2-2 | TRBV29-1 | . | TGCAGCGTTGAAGAAGCGGGACATGGGGGGGAGCTGTTTTTT | CSVEEAGHGGELFF
. | TRBJ1-4 | TRBV29-1 | few | TGCAGCGTTCAGGCTCGTCGGGGGTTCGAGGAAAAACTGTTTTTT | CSVQARRGFEEKLFF
. | TRBJ1-5 | TRBV28 | once | TGTGCCAGCAGTTCGGGCTTCAATCAGCCCCAGCATTTT | CASSSGFNQPQHF
. | TRBJ1-1 | TRBV11-3 | . | TGTGCCAGCAGCTTACGGGCCCCTCGGAACACTGAAGCTTTCTTT | CASSLRAPRNTEAFF
TRBD1 | TRBJ2-5 | TRBV15 | . | TGTGCCACCAGCAGAGATCTAAGTCGCATCCGACAGGGGGTGGGGGAGACCCAGTACTTC | CATSRDLSRIRQGVGETQYF
. | TRBJ2-5 | TRBV5-4 | . | TGTGCCGCGTCAGAGGGGGGACTACAAGAGACCCAGTACTTC | CAASEGGLQETQYF
. | TRBJ1-1 | TRBV10-3 | . | TGTGCCATCGGAAAGGGGGGCCTCGAGGGAGCTTTCTTT | CAIGKGGLEGAFF
TRBD2 | TRBJ2-7 | TRBV6-2/TRBV6-3 | . | TGTGCCAGCAGTTCCCGCGAGCTAGCGGTTCGCTTCGAGCAGTACTTC | CASSSRELAVRFEQYF
. | TRBJ2-7 | TRBV4-2 | . | TGTGCCAGCAGCCAAGAATCTGGCGGTGCCTACGAGCAGTACTTC | CASSQESGGAYEQYF
. | TRBJ1-1 | TRBV5-1 | once | TGCGCCAGCAGCCGGAACACTGAAGCTTTCTTT | CASSRNTEAFF
. | TRBJ1-1 | TRBV7-3 | . | TGTGCCAGCAGCTTAGACAGAAACACTGAAGCTTTCTTT | CASSLDRNTEAFF
TRBD1 | TRBJ1-4 | TRBV29-1 | . | TGCAGCGTTGGGGGACAGGGCCCTAATGAAAAACTGTTTTTT | CSVGGQGPNEKLFF
. | TRBJ1-2 | TRBV27 | . | TGTGCCAGCAGTTCCACTCAATGGGAGTATGGCTACACCTTC | CASSSTQWEYGYTF
TRBD1 | TRBJ1-6 | TRBV5-6 | once | TGTGCCAGCAGCTTCCGGGACAGGGTTATAGGAACCCTCCACTTT | CASSFRDRVIGTLHF
. | TRBJ2-1 | TRBV15 | . | TGTGCCACCAGCAGAGTACACCACGAGCAGTTCTTC | CATSRVHHEQFF
. | TRBJ1-1 | TRBV5-4 | . | TGTGCCAGCAGCTTGGAGGCGGGCGCGAACACTGAAGCTTTCTTT | CASSLEAGANTEAFF
. | TRBJ1-1 | TRBV5-1 | . | TGCGCCAGCAGCTTGTCCATTGGGAACACTGAAGCTTTCTTT | CASSLSIGNTEAFF
. | TRBJ2-7 | TRBV7-9 | . | TGTGCCAGCAGCCCGCCGGCGGCGGAGCAGTACTTC | CASSPPAAEQYF
. | TRBJ2-7 | TRBV6-5 | . | TGTGCCAGCATAGGCGGGCGTTCCTACGAGCAGTACTTC | CASIGGRSYEQYF
. | TRBJ2-7 | TRBV15 | . | TGTGCCACCAGCGGCCGGGAGTTCTACGAGCAGTACTTC | CATSGREFYEQYF
. | TRBJ1-2 | TRBV28 | . | TGTGCCAGCAGGACAGGATCAGGCTACACCTTC | CASRTGSGYTF
TRBD2 | TRBJ2-3 | TRBV29-1 | . | TGCAGCGTTGCCGGGGTAGCGGGAGGGTTCGGAGATACGCAGTATTTT | CSVAGVAGGFGDTQYF
. | TRBJ2-1 | TRBV21-1 | . | TGTGCCAGCAGCAAACAGAGACCGGGAGGGTACAATGAGCAGTTCTTC | CASSKQRPGGYNEQFF
. | TRBJ1-5 | TRBV28 | . | TGTGCCAGCACCGGCTATACTGATCAGCCCCAGCATTTT | CASTGYTDQPQHF
TRBD2 | TRBJ2-7 | TRBV10-2 | once | TGCGCCAGCAGTGAGACAGCGGGGTACCCCTCCGAGCAGTACTTC | CASSETAGYPSEQYF
. | TRBJ2-5 | TRBV11-3 | . | TGTGCCAGCAGCCCGAACAGGGAGCAAGAGACCCAGTACTTC | CASSPNREQETQYF
. | TRBJ2-3 | TRBV6-5 | . | TGTGCCTCGGCCGCCCGGGGGCCCCCAGATACGCAGTATTTT | CASAARGPPDTQYF
TRBD1 | TRBJ1-2 | TRBV28 | . | TGTGCCAGCATGTTCCCAGGGGGCGCGAATGGCTACACCTTC | CASMFPGGANGYTF
. | TRBJ1-1 | TRBV5-6 | . | TGTGCCAGCAGCTTTGGGGATGGGGACACTGAAGCTTTCTTT | CASSFGDGDTEAFF
TRBD2 | TRBJ2-7 | TRBV10-3 | . | TGTGCCACATCACCGCGGGAGATTAGCGAGCAGTACTTC | CATSPREISEQYF